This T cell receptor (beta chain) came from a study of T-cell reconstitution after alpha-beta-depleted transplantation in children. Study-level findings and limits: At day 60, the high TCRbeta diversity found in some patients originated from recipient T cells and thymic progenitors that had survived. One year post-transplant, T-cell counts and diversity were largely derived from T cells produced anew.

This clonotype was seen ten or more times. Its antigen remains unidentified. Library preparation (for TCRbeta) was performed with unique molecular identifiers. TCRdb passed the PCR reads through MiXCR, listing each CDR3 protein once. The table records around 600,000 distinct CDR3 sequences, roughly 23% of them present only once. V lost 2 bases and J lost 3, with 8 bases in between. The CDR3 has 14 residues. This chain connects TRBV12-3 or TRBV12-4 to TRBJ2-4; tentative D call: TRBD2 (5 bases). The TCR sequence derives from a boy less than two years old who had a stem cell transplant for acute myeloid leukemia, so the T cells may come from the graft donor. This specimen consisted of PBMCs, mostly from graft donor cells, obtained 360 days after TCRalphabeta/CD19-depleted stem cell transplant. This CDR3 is CASSLIGVKNIQYF. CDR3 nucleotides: TGTGCCAGCAGTTTAATCGGGGTCAAAAACATTCAGTACTTC.